The next 11 T cell receptor beta chains were all read from a single sample in a study of spatial heterogeneity in lung cancer. Study-wide results and limits: Expanded intratumoral alpha and beta TCR counts tracked tumor mutation counts.

Antigens of these TCRs are unknown. MiXCR, applied by TCRdb to the 5' RACE reads, yields one record per CDR3 protein. The sample carries fewer than 20,000 distinct CDR3 sequences, 5.5% to 8.5% recorded once. Time point specified: sample taken at primary tumor resection. The material sequenced was lung tumor tissue, taken at surgery. Source of these receptors: a female donor with early-stage non-small cell lung cancer.

This clonotype appeared many times. V and J are TRBV18 and TRBJ1-6; D is possibly TRBD1 (6 bases). CDR1 is KGHSH, CDR2 LQKENI, per germline. Trimming stripped 6 bases from V and 6 bases from J, with 15 bases between. The CDR3 has 15 residues. The CDR3 is CASSLSGAINSPLHF. The CDR3 bases are TGTGCCAGCTCGCTATCAGGGGCGATTAATTCACCCCTCCACTTT.

This clonotype was counted many times. The chain is built from TRBV20-1 and TRBJ2-7; D ambiguous. CDR1 is DFQATT and CDR2 is SNEGSKA in the germline V gene (reference sequence). V lost 0 bases, J lost 0 bases, and 12 bases lay in between. This CDR3 is 15 amino acids long. The CDR3 reads CSARDSVIGSYEQYF. In DNA form, the CDR3 reads TGCAGTGCTAGAGATTCGGTAATTGGCTCCTACGAGCAGTACTTC.

This clonotype was observed many times. The chain carries TRBV9 and TRBJ2-3; the D is unclear. The germline gives CDR1 SGDLS, CDR2 YYNGEE. The CDR3 is 14 amino acids. Trimming cost V 2 bases and J 0 bases, with 7 bases left between them. CDR3 nucleotides: TGTGCCAGCAGCGTGGGTGAGAGCACAGATACGCAGTATTTT. This translates into CASSVGESTDTQYF.

This clonotype was recorded a few times. The rearrangement joins TRBV30 to TRBJ2-5; D unresolved. Per the germline V gene, CDR1 is GTSNPN and CDR2 is SVGIG (reference sequence). There are 12 residues in the CDR3. V was trimmed by 4 bases and J by 2 bases, leaving 8 bases between them. CDR3 sequence reads: CAWKSYQETQYF. Written as DNA, the CDR3 is TGTGCCTGGAAGTCGTATCAAGAGACCCAGTACTTC.

The chain carries TRBV27 and TRBJ1-2; weak D call: TRBD1 (5 bases). The V gene lost 6 bases and the J gene lost 6 bases, with 17 bases spanning the gap. The CDR3 has 14 amino acids. Germline-derived CDR1 and CDR2 are MNHEY and SMNVEV (reference sequence). CDR3 sequence reads: CASSSWQGGHGYTF. The CDR3 DNA reads as TGTGCCAGCAGCTCTTGGCAGGGAGGTCATGGCTACACCTTC.

Ten or more counts support this clonotype. V gene TRBV20-1 combines with J gene TRBJ2-5; 11 bases fit TRBD2. Per the germline V gene, CDR1 is DFQATT and CDR2 is SNEGSKA (reference sequence). The V segment lost 4 bases and the J segment 0 bases; nucleotides outside the gene matches: 7. CDR3 size: 16 residues. CDR3 coding DNA: TGCAGTGCTATCGGCCTAGCGGGGGGTAACCAAGAGACCCAGTACTTC. Protein: CSAIGLAGGNQETQYF.

This clonotype was detected only a few times. V is TRBV20-1 and J is TRBJ2-3; perhaps TRBD2 as D (6 bases). This CDR3 comprises 14 residues. V lost 6 bases to trimming and J lost 2 bases, with 15 bases between them. The germline V gene encodes CDR1 DFQATT and CDR2 SNEGSKA (reference sequence). DNA for the CDR3: TGCAGTGCCCACCGGGGGTTGTCCACAGATACGCAGTATTTT. Amino acids: CSAHRGLSTDTQYF.

This clonotype was recorded at least ten times. V and J are TRBV7-9 and TRBJ2-5; 7 bases are a match to TRBD1. J was trimmed by 0 bases and V by 2 bases; bases with no gene match: 6. CDR3 length: 16 residues. CDR1 is SEHNR and CDR2 is FQNEAQ in the germline V gene (reference sequence). CDR3 DNA: TGTGCCAGCAGCTTATTGGGGACAGAGTACCAAGAGACCCAGTACTTC. It codes for CASSLLGTEYQETQYF.

This clonotype was detected ten times or more. V gene TRBV9 combines with J gene TRBJ2-2; no clear D gene. In germline, CDR1 is SGDLS, CDR2 YYNGEE. Trimming cost V 3 bases and J 9 bases, with 12 bases left between them. The CDR3 length is 13 residues. The CDR3 bases are TGTGCCAGCAGCGAGGAGATGGCGAGGGAGCTGTTTTTT. Residues: CASSEEMARELFF.

The CDR3 coding sequence is TGCAGTGCTAGGGTGGCCGGACCGAACACCGGGGAGCTGTTTTTT. Its translation is CSARVAGPNTGELFF. This chain links TRBV20-1 with TRBJ2-2, with no clear D. Germline V gene data show CDR1 as DFQATT and CDR2 as SNEGSKA (reference sequence). Trimming stripped 3 bases from V and 0 bases from J, with 11 bases between. This CDR3 has 15 residues.

This clonotype is medium-sized within its sample. V gene TRBV28 combines with J gene TRBJ1-2; 9 positions agree with TRBD1. After removal of 8 bases from V and 6 bases from J, the junction contained 10 bases not matched to a gene. Germline CDR1 is MDHEN and CDR2 is SYDVKM. The CDR3 totals 14 residues. The CDR3 nucleotides are TGTGCCAGCGGGCGTGAGGGACAGGGTAATGGCTACACCTTC. Residues: CASGREGQGNGYTF.